What follows describes a single TCR beta chain. The PCR made use of 60 Vbeta and 13 Jbeta primers. Profiling relied on immunoSEQ multiplex PCR, and the TCRdb table lists in-frame clones only, not all of them. Here the sample spans fewer than 200,000 clones, roughly 80% being singletons. The data were taken from a study of cytomegalovirus exposure and HLA in healthy donors. V was pared by 2 bases and J by 5 bases, with 6 bases of the junction left unmatched. The V gene's germline CDR1 is MGHRA and CDR2 YSYEKL. The CDR3 extends over 15 amino acids. The TCR comes from a man aged 25 to 45 in good health and CMV-seronegative. The chain links TRBV4-1 to TRBJ2-7, with TRBD2 matching over 10 bases. Sequences were obtained from PBMCs. This CDR3 reads CASSQWLAGDNEQYF. CDR3 in DNA: TGCGCCAGCAGCCAATGGCTAGCGGGAGATAACGAGCAGTACTTC.